The T cell receptor (beta chain) described here comes from a study of cytomegalovirus exposure and HLA in healthy donors. Note on this clone: Its antigen is currently unknown.

With 60 Vbeta and 13 Jbeta primers, the PCR was carried out. The protocol was immunoSEQ multiplex PCR, while the TCRdb copy is restricted to in-frame clones and leaves out a portion. The record lists approximately 110,000 clones, of which the ten most abundant hold approximately 3.9%. Findings of the study overall: Exclusion as indistinguishable affected some V segments, including TRBV6-2 and TRBV6-3. Looking again later, the authors saw that most CMV-associated TCR beta chains seemed HLA-restricted. TCR beta V segments were, for the most part, productive about 90% or about 30% of the time in an earlier analysis.

CDR3 length: 16 amino acids. V trimming: 0 bases; J trimming: 0 bases; junction bases outside the gene matches: 5. CDR1 and CDR2 (germline): SGHAT, FQNNGV. The sequence was obtained from a man in his late teens or twenties in good health and CMV-seronegative. The material sequenced was PBMCs. This sequence joins TRBV11-2 and TRBJ2-7; 7 positions agree with TRBD1. CDR3 in amino acids: CASSLDPRDSSYEQYF. Written as DNA, the CDR3 is TGTGCCAGCAGCTTAGACCCCCGGGACAGCTCCTACGAGCAGTACTTC. The complete variable domain, with remaining parts taken from reference TRBV11-2 and TRBJ2-7, reads EAGVAQSPRYKIIEKRQSVAFWCNPISGHATLYWYQQILGQGPKLLIQFQNNGVVDDSQLPKDRFSAERLKGVDSTLKIQPAKLEDSAVYLCASSLDPRDSSYEQYFGPGTRLTVT.